This T cell receptor beta chain was found in a study of spatial heterogeneity in lung cancer. Study details: There were consistently more beta-chain sequences detected than alpha-chain sequences. The study, taken as a whole, reports: It was found that expanded intratumoral alpha and beta TCR counts tracked tumor mutation counts.

Time point reported: sample taken at primary tumor resection. From tumor, nontumor lung or frozen PBMC, whole RNA was taken unsorted for sequencing. This clonotype has a count of ten or more. The antigen remains unidentified. V lost 5 bases and J lost 2, with 13 bases in between. CDR3 length: 15 residues. The germline V gene encodes CDR1 MNHEY and CDR2 SVGAGI. MiXCR, run by TCRdb on the 5' RACE reads, gives a single entry per CDR3 protein. The sample holds tens of thousands of distinct CDR3 sequences; around 6% are singletons and the top ten take about 9.3%. The clonotype was recovered from a male donor with early-stage non-small cell lung cancer. The V call is TRBV6-5, the J call TRBJ1-5; weak D call: TRBD1 (5 bases). Specimen: lung tumor tissue, collected at surgery. CDR3 amino acids: CASSNGGLGNQPQHF. The CDR3 nucleotides read TGTGCCAGCAGTAATGGGGGACTCGGCAATCAGCCCCAGCATTTT.